The text below deals with one T cell receptor beta chain. This entry is derived from a study of blood T cell repertoires in COVID-19. Across the study: Donors in the United States, Italy and Spain gave samples during acute or convalescent COVID-19. Sample material is recorded as cDNA or gDNA derived from T cells, B-cell-depleted T cells, or PBMCs.

The CDR3 covers 16 residues. The V and J ends lost 5 bases and 3 bases, in that order; junction bases with no gene match: 7. Germline assignment: CDR1 SGHVS and CDR2 FNYEAQ. Original handling: From reference gene primer amplification, estimates of nucleated cell counts were derived. The data were produced by immunoSEQ multiplex PCR, yet TCRdb's version contains in-frame clones alone and is incomplete. Clonal size and the V and J genes are those of that table, whereas D and trimming came from the DNA. This table holds 190,000 or so clones, around 84% found once. The sequence was obtained from a man aged 40-49 years with active or convalescent COVID-19. Sequenced: peripheral blood. The chain recombines TRBV7-6 with TRBJ2-1; 10 nucleotides match TRBD2. Here the CDR3 reads CASSPDWTSGYNEQFF. DNA of the CDR3: TGTGCCAGCAGCCCCGACTGGACTAGCGGCTACAATGAGCAGTTCTTC.